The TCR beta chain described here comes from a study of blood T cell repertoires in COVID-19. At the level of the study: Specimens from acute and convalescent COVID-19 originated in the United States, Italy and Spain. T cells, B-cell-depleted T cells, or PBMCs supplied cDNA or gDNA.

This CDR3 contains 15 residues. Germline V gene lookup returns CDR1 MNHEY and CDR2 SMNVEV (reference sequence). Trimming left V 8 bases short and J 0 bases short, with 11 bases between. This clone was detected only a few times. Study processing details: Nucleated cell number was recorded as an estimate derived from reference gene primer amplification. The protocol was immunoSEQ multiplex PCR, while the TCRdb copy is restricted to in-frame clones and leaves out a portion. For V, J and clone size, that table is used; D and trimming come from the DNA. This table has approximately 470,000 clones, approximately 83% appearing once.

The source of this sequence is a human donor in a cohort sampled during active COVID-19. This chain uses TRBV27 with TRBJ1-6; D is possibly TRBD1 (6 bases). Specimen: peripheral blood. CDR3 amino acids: CASGQGSSYNSPLHF. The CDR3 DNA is TGTGCCAGCGGTCAGGGGAGCTCCTATAATTCACCCCTCCACTTT.